This passage covers 26 T cell receptor beta chains from one sample sequenced in a study of cytomegalovirus exposure and HLA in healthy donors. The primer mix had 60 Vbeta and 13 Jbeta primers. TCRdb's table, derived via immunoSEQ multiplex PCR, lists solely in-frame clones and lacks some. The sample holds about 150,000 clones, 70% to 80% seen once. The sample was PBMCs. The receptors stem from a woman in her 40s in good health and CMV-seronegative.

This clone was counted a single time. This sequence joins TRBV7-9 and TRBJ2-3; 9 positions match TRBD1. J lost 3 bases, V lost 1 base, and 8 bases had no gene match. There are 17 residues in the CDR3. Germline V gene sequence: CDR1 SEHNR, CDR2 FQNEAQ (reference sequence). In DNA, the CDR3 is TGTGCCAGCAGCTTAGACCCCCGACAGGGGGGGACAGATACGCAGTATTTT. Encoded protein: CASSLDPRQGGTDTQYF.

The CDR3 bases are TGTGCCAGCAGAGGGGGGACTAGCGGCTACGAGCAGTACTTC. Translation: CASRGGTSGYEQYF. The chain uses TRBV7-9 and TRBJ2-7; TRBD2 agrees at 11 bases. V lost 6 bases and J lost 3; bases outside the gene matches: 4. Germline lookup yields CDR1 SEHNR and CDR2 FQNEAQ (reference sequence). CDR3 length equals 14 residues.

This clone was counted a few times. The CDR3 loop reads CASSITSLRGEQYF. CDR3 coding DNA: TGTGCCAGTAGTATCACATCCCTGAGAGGGGAGCAGTACTTC. The chain couples TRBV19 to TRBJ2-7, with a tentative D call TRBD2 (5 bases). The CDR3 sequence is 14 residues long. V lost 3 bases, J lost 7 bases, and 16 bases lay in between. Germline values: CDR1 LNHDA, CDR2 SQIVND (reference sequence).

The chain has TRBV28 and TRBJ1-1; perhaps TRBD1 as D (5 bases). Germline V gene data show CDR1 as MDHEN and CDR2 as SYDVKM. V shed 3 bases and J shed 4 bases, with 12 bases lying between them. The CDR3 length is 14 residues. DNA of the CDR3: TGTGCCAGCAGTTTTAGGGGTTGGGGCACTGAAGCTTTCTTT. The encoded protein is CASSFRGWGTEAFF.

This clone has a single count. The rearrangement joins TRBV10-3 to TRBJ2-7; a possible D gene is TRBD1 (5 bases). The V end was cut by 3 bases, the J end by 5 bases, with 5 bases between. Germline V gene lookup returns CDR1 ENHRY and CDR2 SYGVKD. This CDR3 has 11 residues. The CDR3 is CAISDRDEQYF. In DNA form, the CDR3 reads TGTGCCATCAGTGACAGGGACGAGCAGTACTTC.

The rearrangement links TRBV19 to TRBJ2-1, with TRBD1 matching 9 bases. The CDR3 is made up of 16 amino acids. Germline assignment: CDR1 LNHDA and CDR2 SQIVND (reference sequence). V lost 2 bases to trimming and J lost 4 bases; unmatched junction nucleotides: 6. CDR3 nucleotides: TGTGCCAGTAGTATAAACCGGGACAGGGTTTACAATGAGCAGTTCTTC. Translating gives CASSINRDRVYNEQFF.

This clone has a handful of counts. The chain has TRBV14 and TRBJ2-7; D remains ambiguous. This CDR3 is built from 12 residues. V lost 4 bases, J lost 6 bases, and 10 bases lay in between. In germline, CDR1 is SGHDN, CDR2 FVKESK. CDR3 region: CASSPAGSEQYF. The CDR3 nucleotides are TGTGCCAGCAGCCCGGCAGGTAGCGAGCAGTACTTC.

This sequence joins TRBV9 and TRBJ1-4, with TRBD1 matching over 7 bases. With 6 bases clipped from V and 7 bases from J, the junction kept 9 bases outside the gene matches. The germline CDR1 and CDR2 sequences are SGDLS and YYNGEE. The CDR3 is 14 amino acids. CDR3 region: CASTPGGRAEKLFF. As DNA, the CDR3 is TGTGCCAGCACTCCAGGGGGGCGCGCTGAAAAACTGTTTTTT.

The rearrangement joins TRBV4-1 to TRBJ2-2; no clear D gene. Germline CDR1 MGHRA, CDR2 YSYEKL. Between the trimmed V and J ends, which lost 3 bases and 7 bases, there was a span of 12 bases. The CDR3 is 14 residues long. CDR3 region: CASSHGEMVGELFF. The CDR3 nucleotides read TGCGCCAGCAGCCATGGAGAAATGGTCGGGGAGCTGTTTTTT.

This chain joins TRBV27 and TRBJ2-5; D possibly corresponds to TRBD2 (6 bases). CDR1 and CDR2 (germline): MNHEY, SMNVEV (reference sequence). Trimming shortened V by 6 bases and J by 9 bases, and 17 bases separated the two germline ends. The CDR3 consists of 13 residues. CDR3 protein: CASRTLLGGSQYF. The DNA for the CDR3 is TGTGCCAGCAGGACTCTTCTGGGGGGTTCCCAGTACTTC.

This clone was detected only once. This chain connects TRBV7-2 to TRBJ1-2; TRBD1 is a possible D gene (6 bases). V lost 1 base and J 4 bases, leaving 13 bases between the germline ends. CDR1 is SGHTA and CDR2 is FQGNSA in the germline V gene. The CDR3 has 15 residues. CDR3 DNA: TGTGCCAGCAGCTTAGAGAGCGGACAGCTCTATGGCTACACCTTC. It yields the protein CASSLESGQLYGYTF.

V gene TRBV4-3 combines with J gene TRBJ1-2, with 7 nucleotides matching TRBD1. CDR1 LGHNA and CDR2 YSLEER come from the germline V gene. V gave up 1 base and J gave up 2 bases; unmatched junction bases: 16. The CDR3 sequence is 19 residues long. The CDR3 region is CASSQAHIKGQPLNYGYTF. The CDR3 region has the DNA TGCGCCAGCAGCCAAGCTCACATTAAGGGACAGCCACTAAACTATGGCTACACCTTC.

The V call is TRBV11-2, the J call TRBJ2-2; 8 bases fit TRBD1. This CDR3 is built from 15 residues. CDR1 SGHAT and CDR2 FQNNGV come from the germline V gene. Trimming took 5 bases from V and 0 from J; bases not matched to a gene: 2. The CDR3 region is CASSPTGANTGELFF. The DNA for the CDR3 is TGTGCCAGCAGCCCGACAGGGGCGAACACCGGGGAGCTGTTTTTT.

This rearrangement joins TRBV7-2 to TRBJ2-1; D is perhaps TRBD2 (5 bases). The CDR3 is made up of 16 amino acids. Germline V gives CDR1 SGHTA, CDR2 FQGNSA. The germline V and J ends were trimmed by 2 bases and 8 bases, with 19 bases remaining between them. This CDR3 is CASSLSPASSQYEQFF. CDR3 DNA: TGTGCCAGCAGCTTATCTCCAGCTAGCAGTCAGTATGAGCAGTTCTTC.

This chain uses TRBV28 with TRBJ2-5, with 10 bases fitting TRBD1. Germline values: CDR1 MDHEN, CDR2 SYDVKM. CDR3 length: 15 amino acids. V shed 5 bases, J shed 3 bases, and the junction held 6 bases outside the gene matches. CDR3 sequence reads: CASSTPGTGEETQYF. Here the CDR3 DNA reads TGTGCCAGCAGTACACCCGGGACAGGGGAAGAGACCCAGTACTTC.

The genes are TRBV27 and TRBJ2-1; maybe TRBD2 (7 bases). The CDR3 loop spans 15 amino acids. Germline values: CDR1 MNHEY, CDR2 SMNVEV (reference sequence). V lost 5 bases and J 7 bases, leaving 18 bases between the germline ends. CDR3 DNA sequence: TGTGCCAGCAGTCCCGGGGCAGGGGAGGGAAATGAGCAGTTCTTC. Translating gives CASSPGAGEGNEQFF.

In regard to this clone: The same CDR3 also results from other DNA sequences found in this sample. The chain recombines TRBV14 with TRBJ2-5, with 9 bases that match TRBD1. CDR1 SGHDN and CDR2 FVKESK come from the germline V gene. The J segment lost 8 bases and the V segment lost 2 bases, leaving 18 bases of the junction unmatched. CDR3 length: 18 amino acids. The CDR3 loop is CASSQWAGTGFRRETQYF. CDR3 sequence (DNA): TGTGCCAGCAGCCAATGGGCCGGGACAGGGTTTCGAAGGGAAACCCAGTACTTC.

This clone was observed a few times. The chain is built from TRBV19 and TRBJ2-1; 7 nucleotides align to TRBD1. CDR3 length: 16 amino acids. Germline V CDR1 and CDR2: LNHDA, SQIVND (reference sequence). Losses at the gene ends were 5 bases for V and 6 bases for J; bases not matched to a gene: 13. The CDR3 region has the DNA TGTGCCAGTAGTGTAACCTCTCAGGGGGTCTCCAATGAGCAGTTCTTC. It yields the protein CASSVTSQGVSNEQFF.

This clone was picked up one time. The chain is built from TRBV9 and TRBJ2-1; 12 bases line up with TRBD2. V shed 4 bases, J shed 7 bases, and the junction held 3 bases outside the gene matches. The length of the CDR3 is 14 residues. In germline, CDR1 is SGDLS, CDR2 YYNGEE. This CDR3 reads CASSLGLAGNEQFF. CDR3 nucleotide sequence: TGTGCCAGCAGCCTAGGACTAGCGGGGAATGAGCAGTTCTTC.

Comment on this clone: At one end the junction does not follow the germline gene, possibly because of a read error. This chain connects TRBV2 to TRBJ2-4, with 7 bases identical to TRBD2. This CDR3 spans 13 amino acids. The germline gives CDR1 SNHLY, CDR2 FYNNEI. CDR3 residues: CASRPGTINSQYF. The CDR3 DNA reads as TGTGCCAGCAGGCCCGGGACTATAAACAGTCAGTACTTC.

The V gene is TRBV5-1, the J gene TRBJ2-1; 16 bases match TRBD2. The germline CDR1 and CDR2 sequences are SGHRS and YFSETQ. The length of the CDR3 is 16 residues. With V trimmed by 4 bases and J by 15 bases, 13 bases remained unmatched. CDR3 sequence (DNA): TGCGCCAGCAGCACTGCAGCGGGACTAGCGGGAGGGGGGGGGTTCTTC. It encodes CASSTAAGLAGGGGFF.

This chain connects TRBV2 to TRBJ1-1; D unresolved. The CDR3 spans 15 residues. Germline V lookup: CDR1 SNHLY, CDR2 FYNNEI. The V gene lost 2 bases and the J gene lost 2 bases, with 12 bases spanning the gap. This CDR3 is CASSESWTGNTEAFF. The CDR3 nucleotides are TGTGCCAGCAGTGAATCATGGACGGGAAACACTGAAGCTTTCTTT.

This clone was detected a few times. This rearrangement joins TRBV28 to TRBJ2-7; 14 bases map to TRBD2. This CDR3 comprises 16 residues. The trim removed 2 bases at V and 7 bases at J, leaving 7 bases unmatched. Germline V CDR1 and CDR2: MDHEN, SYDVKM. CDR3 amino acids: CASSLGGLAGEREQYF. CDR3 DNA: TGTGCCAGCAGTTTAGGGGGACTAGCGGGGGAACGTGAGCAGTACTTC.

V usage is TRBV11-2 and J usage is TRBJ2-1, with D perhaps TRBD2 (6 bases). Germline CDR1 and CDR2: SGHAT and FQNNGV. V was shortened by 5 bases and J by 6 bases, with 20 bases between the two germline ends. CDR3 length equals 16 residues. In nucleotides, the CDR3 is TGTGCCAGCAGCCTACTCCGTGGGACTGGATCCAATGAGCAGTTCTTC. Encoded protein: CASSLLRGTGSNEQFF.

The table lists this clone with a few counts. The V and J genes are TRBV6-5 and TRBJ2-5; 8 bases agree with TRBD2. The CDR3 runs 16 residues. Germline V CDR1 and CDR2: MNHEY, SVGAGI. Unmatched junction bases numbered 8, after V lost 0 bases and J lost 5 bases. The CDR3 region has the DNA TGTGCCAGCAGTTACTCAGAAGCGGGGGTGGGGGAGACCCAGTACTTC. Its translation is CASSYSEAGVGETQYF.

This clone has just a few counts. The chain is built from TRBV6-1 and TRBJ2-7; 7 bases are a match to TRBD1. Germline V gene data show CDR1 as MNHNS and CDR2 as SASEGT. The V gene end was trimmed by 10 bases and the J gene end by 6 bases; junction bases not matched to a gene: 9. The CDR3 consists of 12 residues. The CDR3 protein is CAISRGWVEQYF. As DNA, the CDR3 is TGTGCCATCTCCAGGGGGTGGGTCGAGCAGTACTTC.